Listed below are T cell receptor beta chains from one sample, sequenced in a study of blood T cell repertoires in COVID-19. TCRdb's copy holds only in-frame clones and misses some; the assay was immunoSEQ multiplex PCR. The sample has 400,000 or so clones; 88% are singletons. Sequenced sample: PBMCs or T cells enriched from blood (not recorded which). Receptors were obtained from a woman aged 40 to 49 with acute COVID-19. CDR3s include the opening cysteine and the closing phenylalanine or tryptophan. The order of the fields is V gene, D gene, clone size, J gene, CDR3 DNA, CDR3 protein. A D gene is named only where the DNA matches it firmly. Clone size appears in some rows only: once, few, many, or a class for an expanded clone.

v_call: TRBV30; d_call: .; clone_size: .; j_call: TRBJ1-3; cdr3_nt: TGTGCCTGGGACGGCGGGGCGTACGGAAACACCATATATTTT; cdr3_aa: CAWDGGAYGNTIYF
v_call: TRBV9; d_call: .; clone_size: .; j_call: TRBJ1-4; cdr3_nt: TGTGCCAGCAGCGTAGCCGGGGGGGGCGCAGGTGAAAAACTGTTTTTT; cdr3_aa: CASSVAGGGAGEKLFF
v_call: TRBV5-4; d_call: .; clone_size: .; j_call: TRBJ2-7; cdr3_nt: TGTGCCAGCAGCTCGGATCCGGGGTCCTACGAGCAGTACTTC; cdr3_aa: CASSSDPGSYEQYF
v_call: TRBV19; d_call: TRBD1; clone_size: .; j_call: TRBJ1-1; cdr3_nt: TGTGCCAGTCACCTGGGCCCACTCCGGGACAGGGCCCTGAACACTGAAGCTTTCTTT; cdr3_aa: CASHLGPLRDRALNTEAFF
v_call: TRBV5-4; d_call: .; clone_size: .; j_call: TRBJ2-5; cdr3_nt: TGTGCCAGCAGTTCCGGACAGAGGGAGGGAGAGACCCAGTACTTC; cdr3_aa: CASSSGQREGETQYF
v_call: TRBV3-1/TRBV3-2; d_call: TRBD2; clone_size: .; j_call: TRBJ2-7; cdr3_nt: TGTGCCAGCAGCACTCGGTCTAGCGGGGTTTCCTACGAGCAGTACTTC; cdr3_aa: CASSTRSSGVSYEQYF
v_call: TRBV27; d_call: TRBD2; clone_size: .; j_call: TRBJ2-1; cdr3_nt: TGTGCCAGCAGAGAGGAGGCTAGCGGGCGCAATGAGCAGTTCTTC; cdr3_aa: CASREEASGRNEQFF
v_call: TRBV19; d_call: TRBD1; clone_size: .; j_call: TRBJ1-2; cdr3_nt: TGTGCCAGTAGTCCCCAGGGGGCACCCCATGGCTACACCTTC; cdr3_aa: CASSPQGAPHGYTF
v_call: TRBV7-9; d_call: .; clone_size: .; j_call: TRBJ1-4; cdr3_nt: TGTGCCAGCAGCTTAGGTAACAGGGTCGCGAATGAAAAACTGTTTTTT; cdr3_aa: CASSLGNRVANEKLFF
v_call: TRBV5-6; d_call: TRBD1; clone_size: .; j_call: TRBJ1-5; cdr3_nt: TGTGCCAGCAGCCTTTTTAGACAGGGGCAACAGCCCCAGCATTTT; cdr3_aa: CASSLFRQGQQPQHF
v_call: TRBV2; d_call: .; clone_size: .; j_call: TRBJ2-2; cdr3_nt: TGTGCCAGCAACAAAGACGGGGCCGGGGAGCTGTTTTTT; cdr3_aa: CASNKDGAGELFF
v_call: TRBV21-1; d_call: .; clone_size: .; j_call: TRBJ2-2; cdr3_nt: TGTGCCGCCAAGAGGGGGGGAGGTTCGCGCACCGGGGAGCTGTTTTTT; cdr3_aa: CAAKRGGGSRTGELFF
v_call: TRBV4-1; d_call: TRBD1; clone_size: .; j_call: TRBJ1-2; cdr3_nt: TGCGCCAGCAGCCAACCGACAGGGTGGTACGGCTACACCTTC; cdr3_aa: CASSQPTGWYGYTF
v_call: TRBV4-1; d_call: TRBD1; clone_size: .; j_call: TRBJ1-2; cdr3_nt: TGCGCCAGCAGCCAAGAAGGGGACAGCGATAACTATGGCTACACCTTC; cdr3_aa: CASSQEGDSDNYGYTF
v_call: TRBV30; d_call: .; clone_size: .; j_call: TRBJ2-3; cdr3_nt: TGTGCCTGGAGTACGGGGGTCACAGATACGCAGTATTTT; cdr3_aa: CAWSTGVTDTQYF
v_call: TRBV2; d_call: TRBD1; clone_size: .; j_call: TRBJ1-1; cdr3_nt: TGTGCCAGCAGGACAGGGGGAACAGGGAACACTGAAGCTTTCTTT; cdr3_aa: CASRTGGTGNTEAFF
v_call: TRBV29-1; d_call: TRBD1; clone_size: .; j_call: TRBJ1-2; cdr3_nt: TGCAGCGTTAAATTTCGGGACAGGGAAAACTATGGCTACACCTTC; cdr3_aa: CSVKFRDRENYGYTF
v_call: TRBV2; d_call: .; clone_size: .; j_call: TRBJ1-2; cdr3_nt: TGTGCCAGCAATCCGGGGACCTTC; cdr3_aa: CASNPGTF
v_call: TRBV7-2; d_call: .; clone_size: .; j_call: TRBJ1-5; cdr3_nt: TGTGCCAGCAGCTTAGTATCGGGGTCGGATCAGCCCCAGCATTTT; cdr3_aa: CASSLVSGSDQPQHF
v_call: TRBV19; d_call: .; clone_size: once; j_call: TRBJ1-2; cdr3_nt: TGTGCCAGTACCCCCCGGGGAACCTATGGCTACACCTTC; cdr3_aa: CASTPRGTYGYTF
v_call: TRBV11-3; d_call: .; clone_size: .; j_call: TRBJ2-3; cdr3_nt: TGTGCCAGCAGCTTAAATTTAGGAGGGAACACAGATACGCAGTATTTT; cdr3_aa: CASSLNLGGNTDTQYF
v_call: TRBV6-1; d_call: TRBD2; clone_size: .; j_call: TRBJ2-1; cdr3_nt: TGTGCCAGCGGAGGACTAGCTAATGAGCAGTTCTTC; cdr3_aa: CASGGLANEQFF
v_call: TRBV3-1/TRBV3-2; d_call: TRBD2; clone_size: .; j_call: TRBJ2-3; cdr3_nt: TGTGCCAGCAGCCAATCCCGTCCAGCGGGGGTGACAGATACGCAGTATTTT; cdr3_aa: CASSQSRPAGVTDTQYF
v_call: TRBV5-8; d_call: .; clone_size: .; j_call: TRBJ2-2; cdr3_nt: TGTGCCAGCACGTTGGAGACAGCCTTAACCGGGGAGCTGTTTTTT; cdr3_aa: CASTLETALTGELFF
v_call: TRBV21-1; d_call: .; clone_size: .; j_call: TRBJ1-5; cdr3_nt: TGTGCCAGTACCCAATGTGCCAGGGTGGGCCAGCATTTT; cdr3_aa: CASTQCARVGQHF
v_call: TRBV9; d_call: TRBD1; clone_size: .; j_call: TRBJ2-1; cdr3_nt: TGTGCCAGCAGCGGGAAGACAGGGGTCCCTTTTTACAATGAGCAGTTCTTC; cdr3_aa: CASSGKTGVPFYNEQFF
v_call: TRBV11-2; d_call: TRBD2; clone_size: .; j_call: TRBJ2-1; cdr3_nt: TGTGCCAGCAGCCTAGCGGGTAGATACAATGAGCAGTTCTTC; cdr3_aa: CASSLAGRYNEQFF
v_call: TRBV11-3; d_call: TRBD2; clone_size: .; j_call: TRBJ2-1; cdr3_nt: TGTGCCAGCAGCCGCTTAGCCAGCGGGGTTGAGCAGTTCTTC; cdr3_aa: CASSRLASGVEQFF
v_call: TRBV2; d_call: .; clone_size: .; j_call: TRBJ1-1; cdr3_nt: TGTGCCAGCAAACCCGGGTTCATGAACACTGAAGCTTTCTTT; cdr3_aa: CASKPGFMNTEAFF
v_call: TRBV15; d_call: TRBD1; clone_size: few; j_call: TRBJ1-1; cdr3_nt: TGTGCCACCAGCAGTCACCCAGGGGGCGTTGGGAACACTGAAGCTTTCTTT; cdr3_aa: CATSSHPGGVGNTEAFF
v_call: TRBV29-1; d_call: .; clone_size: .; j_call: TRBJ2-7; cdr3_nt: TGCAGCTCTAGTTCAACGCACCCTGAGCAGTACTTC; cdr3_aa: CSSSSTHPEQYF
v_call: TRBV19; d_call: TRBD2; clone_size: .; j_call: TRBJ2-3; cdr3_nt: TGTGCCAGTATGGGAGCGGGGGGGCCCTCAGATACGCAGTATTTT; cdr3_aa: CASMGAGGPSDTQYF
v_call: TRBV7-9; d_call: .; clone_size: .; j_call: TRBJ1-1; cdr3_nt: TGTGCCAGCAGCTTAGGGAGGCCGATCGACACTGAAGCTTTCTTT; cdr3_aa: CASSLGRPIDTEAFF
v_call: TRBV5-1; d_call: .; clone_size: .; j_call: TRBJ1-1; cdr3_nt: TGCGCCAGCAGCTTGGCCTCCGGGGGCACTGAAGCTTTCTTT; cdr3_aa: CASSLASGGTEAFF
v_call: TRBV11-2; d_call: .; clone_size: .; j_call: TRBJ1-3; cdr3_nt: TGTGCCAGCAGCTTAACTGAAAACACCATATATTTT; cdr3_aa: CASSLTENTIYF
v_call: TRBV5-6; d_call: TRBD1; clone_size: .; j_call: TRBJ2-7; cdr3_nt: TGTGCCAGCAGTTTGGATGGGACAGGGGGTTACGAGCAGTACTTC; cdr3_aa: CASSLDGTGGYEQYF
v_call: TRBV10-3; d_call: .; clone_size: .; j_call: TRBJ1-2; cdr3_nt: TGTGCCATCAGTCCAGGACAGCTTAACTATGGCTACACCTTC; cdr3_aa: CAISPGQLNYGYTF
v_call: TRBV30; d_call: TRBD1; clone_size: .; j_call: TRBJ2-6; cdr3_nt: TGTGCCTGGAGTGCGACAGGGGCTGGGGCCAACGTCCTGACTTTC; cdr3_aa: CAWSATGAGANVLTF
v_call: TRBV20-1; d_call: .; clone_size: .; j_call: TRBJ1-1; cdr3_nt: TGCAGTGCTAGTACAGGGTGGGACACTGAAGCTTTCTTT; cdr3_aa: CSASTGWDTEAFF
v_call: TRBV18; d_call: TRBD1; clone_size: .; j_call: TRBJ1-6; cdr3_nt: TGTGCCAGCTCGGCCGACAGGGTTAAGAGTAATTCACCCCTCCACTTT; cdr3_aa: CASSADRVKSNSPLHF
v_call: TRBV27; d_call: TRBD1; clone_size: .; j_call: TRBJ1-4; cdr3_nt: TGTGCCAGCAGTTACGGACAGGGGGGCGATGAAAAACTGTTTTTT; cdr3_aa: CASSYGQGGDEKLFF
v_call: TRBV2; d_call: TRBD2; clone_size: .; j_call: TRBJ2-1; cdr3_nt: TGTGCCAGCAGTTACCTGCGGACTAGCGGGGGTCGGGGAACGAATGAGCAGTTCTTC; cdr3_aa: CASSYLRTSGGRGTNEQFF
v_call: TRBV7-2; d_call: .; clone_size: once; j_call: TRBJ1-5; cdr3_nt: TGTGCCAGCAGCTTAGTTGAGGTGGGAGGCAATCAGCCCCAGCATTTT; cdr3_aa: CASSLVEVGGNQPQHF
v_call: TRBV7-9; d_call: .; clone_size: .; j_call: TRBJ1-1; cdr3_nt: TGTGCCAGCAGCCGACTTGATAATGCGAACACTGAAGCTTTCTTT; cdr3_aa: CASSRLDNANTEAFF